This T cell receptor (beta chain) was sequenced during a study of blood T cell repertoires in COVID-19. V was shortened by 0 bases and J by 1 base, with 10 bases between the two germline ends. CDR1 and CDR2 from the germline V gene are MGHRA and YSYEKL. This CDR3 has 16 amino acids. TCRdb's table, derived via immunoSEQ multiplex PCR, lists solely in-frame clones and lacks some. The sample contains around 500,000 clones, approximately 86% of which appear only once. The genes are TRBV4-1 and TRBJ2-4, with D maybe TRBD2 (5 bases). This sequence originates from a woman in her fifties or sixties who had recovered from COVID-19. The sequenced sample consisted of PBMCs or T cells enriched from blood (not recorded which). The CDR3 is CASSQDGSGAKNIQYF. As DNA, the CDR3 is TGCGCCAGCAGCCAAGATGGATCGGGGGCCAAAAACATTCAGTACTTC.